This TCR beta chain stems from a study of cytomegalovirus exposure and HLA in healthy donors. Broader study findings: Most TCRs appeared rarely, but some public TCRs recurred in many donors.

Concerning this clone: Its antigen is not known.

V gave up 4 bases and J gave up 4 bases, with 13 bases separating them. CDR1 is MDHEN, CDR2 SYDVKM, per germline. The CDR3 totals 14 residues. Amplification used 60 Vbeta primers and 13 Jbeta primers. In the source study's methods: Unique TCR beta chains totaled some 80 million in a later count, with roughly 10 million of them shared. Profiling relied on immunoSEQ multiplex PCR, and the TCRdb table lists in-frame clones only, not all of them. D and trimming come from the DNA, and the V and J calls and clone size come from that table. The table includes some 180,000 clones, roughly nine tenths detected once. Though probably carrying unrecorded immune exposures, donors were nominally healthy at sampling.

The sequenced sample consisted of PBMCs. The receptor comes from a boy aged 2 to 9 in good health and CMV-seronegative. The chain couples TRBV28 to TRBJ1-1; D possibly corresponds to TRBD1 (6 bases). The CDR3 sequence is CASSSKRGSTEAFF. Here the CDR3 DNA reads TGTGCCAGCAGTTCCAAGAGGGGGAGCACTGAAGCTTTCTTT.